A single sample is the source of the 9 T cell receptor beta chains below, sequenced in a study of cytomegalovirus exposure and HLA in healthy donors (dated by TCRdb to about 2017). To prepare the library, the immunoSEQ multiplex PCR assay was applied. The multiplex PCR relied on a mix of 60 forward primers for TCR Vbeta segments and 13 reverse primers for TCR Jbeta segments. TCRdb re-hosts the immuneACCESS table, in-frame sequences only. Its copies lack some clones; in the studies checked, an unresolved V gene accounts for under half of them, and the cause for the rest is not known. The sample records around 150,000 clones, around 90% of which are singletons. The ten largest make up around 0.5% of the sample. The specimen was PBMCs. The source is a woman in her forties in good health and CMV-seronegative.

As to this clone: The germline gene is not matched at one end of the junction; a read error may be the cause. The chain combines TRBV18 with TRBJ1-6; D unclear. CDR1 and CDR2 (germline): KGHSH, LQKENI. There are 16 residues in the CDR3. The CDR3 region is CASSPMGEVRNSPLHF. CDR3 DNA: TGTGCCAGCTCACCAATGGGTGAGGTGCGTAATTCCCCCCTCCACTTT.

The CDR3 DNA is TGTGCCAGCAGCGTAGCTAACGTGGAGAGGGAGGACGGCTACACCTTC. This gives the protein CASSVANVEREDGYTF. This rearrangement joins TRBV9 to TRBJ1-2; D unclear. Trimming took 0 bases from V and 8 from J, leaving 20 bases between them. From germline, CDR1 is SGDLS and CDR2 YYNGEE. CDR3 length equals 16 residues.

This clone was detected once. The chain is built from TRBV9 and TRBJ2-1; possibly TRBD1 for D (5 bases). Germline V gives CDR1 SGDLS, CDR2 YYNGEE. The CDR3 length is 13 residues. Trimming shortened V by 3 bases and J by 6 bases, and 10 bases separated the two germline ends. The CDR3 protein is CASSAGIGNEQFF. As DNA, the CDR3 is TGTGCCAGCAGCGCAGGGATAGGCAATGAGCAGTTCTTC. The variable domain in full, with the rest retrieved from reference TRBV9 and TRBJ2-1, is DSGVTQTPKHLITATGQRVTLRCSPRSGDLSVYWYQQSLDQGLQFLIQYYNGEERAKGNILERFSAQQFPDLHSELNLSSLELGDSALYFCASSAGIGNEQFFGPGTRLTVL.

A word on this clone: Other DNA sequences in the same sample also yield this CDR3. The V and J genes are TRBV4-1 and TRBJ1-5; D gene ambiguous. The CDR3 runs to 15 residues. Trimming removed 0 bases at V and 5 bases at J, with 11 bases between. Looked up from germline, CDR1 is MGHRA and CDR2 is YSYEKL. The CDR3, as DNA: TGCGCCAGCAGCCAAGAAGGAGGAGGGTATCAGCCCCAGCATTTT. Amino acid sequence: CASSQEGGGYQPQHF.

The CDR3 reads CASSQAQGAYEQYF. CDR3 DNA sequence: TGCGCCAGCAGCCAAGCACAGGGGGCTTACGAGCAGTACTTC. This chain uses TRBV4-3 with TRBJ2-7; 9 bases are shared with TRBD1. The CDR3 extends over 14 amino acids. Germline assignment: CDR1 LGHNA and CDR2 YSLEER. Germline trimming cut 1 base from V and 4 bases from J; bases unmatched to any gene: 2.

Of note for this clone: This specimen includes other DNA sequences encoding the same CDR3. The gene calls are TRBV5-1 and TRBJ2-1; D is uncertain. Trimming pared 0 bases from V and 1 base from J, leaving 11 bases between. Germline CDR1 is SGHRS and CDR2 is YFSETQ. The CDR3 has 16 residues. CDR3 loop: CASSLGGQPSYNEQFF. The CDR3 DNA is TGCGCCAGCAGCTTGGGTGGGCAGCCTTCCTACAATGAGCAGTTCTTC.

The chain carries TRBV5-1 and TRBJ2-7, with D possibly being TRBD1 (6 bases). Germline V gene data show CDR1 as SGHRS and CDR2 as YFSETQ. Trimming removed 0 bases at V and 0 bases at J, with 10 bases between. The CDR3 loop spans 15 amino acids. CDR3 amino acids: CASSLVQGYSYEQYF. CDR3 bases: TGCGCCAGCAGCTTGGTACAGGGTTACTCCTACGAGCAGTACTTC.

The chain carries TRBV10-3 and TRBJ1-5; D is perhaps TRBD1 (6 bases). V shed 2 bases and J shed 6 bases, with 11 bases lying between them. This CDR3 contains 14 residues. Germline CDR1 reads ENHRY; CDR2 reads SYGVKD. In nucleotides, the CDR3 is TGTGCCATCAGTGAGAGGCAGGGGAGTCAGCCCCAGCATTTT. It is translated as CAISERQGSQPQHF.

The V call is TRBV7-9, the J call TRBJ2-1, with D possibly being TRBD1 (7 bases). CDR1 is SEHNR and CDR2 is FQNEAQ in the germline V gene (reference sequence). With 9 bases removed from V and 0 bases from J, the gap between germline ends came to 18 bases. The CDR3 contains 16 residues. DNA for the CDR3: TGTGCCAGTCAAAAGGGGCGGGACAGCTCCTACAATGAGCAGTTCTTC. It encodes CASQKGRDSSYNEQFF. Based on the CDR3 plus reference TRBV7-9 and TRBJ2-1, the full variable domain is DTGVSQNPRHKITKRGQNVTFRCDPISEHNRLYWYRQTLGQGPEFLTYFQNEAQLEKSRLLSDRFSAERPKGSFSTLEIQRTEQGDSAMYLCASQKGRDSSYNEQFFGPGTRLTVL.